Detailed here is one TCR beta chain. Its antigen is currently unknown. This sample was included in a study of T cell repertoires in cytomegalovirus infection. At the level of the study: Recently identified HLA-C-restricted and well-studied HLA-B-restricted CMV epitopes were used. From public TCR beta signatures came an indication of both CMV infection and matching HLA type.

Trimming cost V 11 bases and J 2 bases, with 14 bases left between them. The CDR3 length is 13 residues. CDR1 and CDR2 from the germline V gene are MNHEY and SVGAGI. TCRdb recomputed calls from the reads with MiXCR, one row per CDR3 protein. The sample contains 680,000 or so distinct CDR3 sequences, around a third of which appear only once. The study's findings and limits: Cumulative public TCR beta family frequency identified carriers of CMV plus the relevant HLA. The ex vivo response was dominated by HLA-C-restricted CMV-specific TCR beta clonotypes.

The sequence was obtained from a human donor in good health (CMV status not recorded). Some clones in this sample may be carry-over from other donors' samples. The chain recombines TRBV6-5 with TRBJ2-3; D gene unclear. Sequenced here: cultured PBMCs, sampled from culture after CMV antigen stimulation. The DNA of the CDR3 is TGTGCCGCACGGGCGGAGATCACAGATACGCAGTATTTT. This gives the protein CAARAEITDTQYF.